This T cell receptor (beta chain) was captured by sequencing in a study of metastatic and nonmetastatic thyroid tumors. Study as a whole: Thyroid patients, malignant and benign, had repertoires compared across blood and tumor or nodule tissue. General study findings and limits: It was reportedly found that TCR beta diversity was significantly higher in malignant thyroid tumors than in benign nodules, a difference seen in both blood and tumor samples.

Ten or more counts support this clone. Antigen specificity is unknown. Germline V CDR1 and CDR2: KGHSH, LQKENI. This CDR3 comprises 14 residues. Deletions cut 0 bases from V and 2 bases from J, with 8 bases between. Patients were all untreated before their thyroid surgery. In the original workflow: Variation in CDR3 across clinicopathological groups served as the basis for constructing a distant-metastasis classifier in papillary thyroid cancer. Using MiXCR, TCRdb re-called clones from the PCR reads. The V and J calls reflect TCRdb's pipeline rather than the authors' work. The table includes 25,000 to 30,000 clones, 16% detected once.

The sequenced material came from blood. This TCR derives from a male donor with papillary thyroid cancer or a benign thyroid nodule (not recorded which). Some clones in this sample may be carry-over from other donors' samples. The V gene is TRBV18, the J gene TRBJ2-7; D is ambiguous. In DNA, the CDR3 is TGTGCCAGCTCACCACCGTCAAGGACCTACGAGCAGTACTTC. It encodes CASSPPSRTYEQYF. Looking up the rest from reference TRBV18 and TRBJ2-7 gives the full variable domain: NAGVMQNPRHLVRRRGQEARLRCSPMKGHSHVYWYRQLPEEGLKFMVYLQKENIIDESGMPKERFSAEFPKEGPSILRIQQVVRGDSAAYFCASSPPSRTYEQYFGPGTRLTVT.